The 8 T cell receptor beta chains reported below all come from one sample, sequenced in a study of T cells after yellow fever vaccination. TCRdb passed the 5' RACE reads through MiXCR, listing each CDR3 protein once. The table has about 26,000 distinct CDR3 sequences, approximately 4.9% seen once. The sample consisted of PBMCs, either bulk or a sorted T-cell subset (CD4+, CD8+, memory, or dextramer-sorted; not recorded which), taken on the day of the yellow fever booster vaccination. These receptors originate from a man younger than 35 who received the YFV17D yellow fever vaccine.

This clonotype occurred many times. The rearrangement joins TRBV6-1 to TRBJ1-4, with 10 bases lining up with TRBD1. Germline CDR1 and CDR2: MNHNS and SASEGT. The CDR3 length is 16 residues. CDR3 protein: CASHRDRGSAGEKLFF. The CDR3 DNA sequence: TGTGCGAGTCACCGGGACAGGGGTTCGGCTGGGGAAAAACTGTTTTTT.

This clonotype has at least ten counts. This chain links TRBV7-9 with TRBJ1-4, with no clear D. Trimming took 1 base from V and 4 from J, leaving 7 bases between them. The CDR3 totals 14 residues. The germline V gene has CDR1 SEHNR and CDR2 FQNEAQ (reference sequence). As DNA, the CDR3 is TGTGCCAGCAGCTTAGACAGCAGTAATGAAAAACTGTTTTTT. Its protein is CASSLDSSNEKLFF.

This clonotype was recorded a few times. The chain carries TRBV3-1 and TRBJ2-5; D uncertain. CDR3 length equals 13 residues. Trimming removed 1 base at V and 4 bases at J, with 7 bases between. Germline V gene sequence: CDR1 LGHDT, CDR2 YNNKEL (reference sequence). Written as DNA, the CDR3 is TGTGCCAGCAGCCAAGTAGAGCGAGAGACCCAGTACTTC. Amino acid sequence: CASSQVERETQYF.

The chain is built from TRBV5-4 and TRBJ1-6, with D tentatively TRBD1 (5 bases). The germline V gene encodes CDR1 SGHNT and CDR2 YYREEE (reference sequence). V lost 7 bases and J lost 13, with 18 bases in between. The CDR3 consists of 13 residues. CDR3 DNA: TGTGCCAGCTGCGCAGGGACCCTTACTCCCCTCCACTTT. Translation gives CASCAGTLTPLHF. Using reference TRBV5-4 and TRBJ1-6 for the parts outside the CDR3, the full variable domain is ETGVTQSPTHLIKTRGQQVTLRCSSQSGHNTVSWYQQALGQGPQFIFQYYREEENGRGNFPPRFSGLQFPNYSSELNVNALELDDSALYLCASCAGTLTPLHFGNGTRLTVT.

At least ten counts were recorded for this clonotype. The chain employs TRBV12-3 or TRBV12-4 and TRBJ1-1; D not resolved. Between the trimmed V and J ends, which lost 5 bases and 4 bases, there was a span of 11 bases. This CDR3 is built from 13 residues. This CDR3 is CASSATVGTEAFF. CDR3 sequence (DNA): TGTGCCAGCAGTGCGACGGTGGGCACTGAAGCTTTCTTT.

This clonotype was detected ten times or more. The chain links TRBV7-9 to TRBJ2-1, with 7 positions matching TRBD2. Trimming at V came to 2 bases and at J to 6 bases, leaving 4 bases not matched to a gene. The CDR3 is 14 residues long. CDR1 is SEHNR, CDR2 FQNEAQ, per germline (reference sequence). The CDR3 DNA is TGTGCCAGCAGCTTATCCGGGACTACCAATGAGCAGTTCTTC. Amino acid sequence: CASSLSGTTNEQFF.

The V gene is TRBV7-9, the J gene TRBJ2-2, with D maybe TRBD1 (5 bases). The V gene's germline CDR1 is SEHNR and CDR2 FQNEAQ (reference sequence). The ends were cut back, 5 bases at V and 4 bases at J, with 14 bases in the middle. This CDR3 is built from 15 residues. The CDR3 bases are TGTGCCAGCAGCCCGATGGCAGGGATCACCGGGGAGCTGTTTTTT. As protein: CASSPMAGITGELFF.

This clonotype appeared many times. This chain uses TRBV9 with TRBJ2-4, with D possibly matching TRBD2 (6 bases). CDR1 is SGDLS and CDR2 is YYNGEE in the germline V gene. The CDR3 is 16 amino acids. The V gene lost 4 bases and the J gene lost 8 bases, with 22 bases spanning the gap. CDR3 residues: CASSPTLRGNYDIQYF. The CDR3 nucleotides are TGTGCCAGCAGCCCCACCCTGCGGGGCAATTACGACATTCAGTACTTC.